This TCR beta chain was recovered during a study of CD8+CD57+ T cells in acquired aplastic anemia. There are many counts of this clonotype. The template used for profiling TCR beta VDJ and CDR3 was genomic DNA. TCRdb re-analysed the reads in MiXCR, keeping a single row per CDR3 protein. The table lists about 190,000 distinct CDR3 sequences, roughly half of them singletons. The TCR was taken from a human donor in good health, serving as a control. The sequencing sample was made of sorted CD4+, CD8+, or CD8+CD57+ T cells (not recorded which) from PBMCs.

The DNA for the CDR3 is TGTGCCAGCAGCTTAAGGCGAGGGGACGAGCAGTACTTC. It encodes CASSLRRGDEQYF. The rearrangement joins TRBV7-3 to TRBJ2-7; the D gene could be TRBD1 or TRBD2 (5 bases each). The V gene's germline CDR1 is SGHTA and CDR2 FQGTGA. The CDR3 extends over 13 amino acids. Between the trimmed V and J ends, which lost 1 base and 5 bases, there was a span of 9 bases.